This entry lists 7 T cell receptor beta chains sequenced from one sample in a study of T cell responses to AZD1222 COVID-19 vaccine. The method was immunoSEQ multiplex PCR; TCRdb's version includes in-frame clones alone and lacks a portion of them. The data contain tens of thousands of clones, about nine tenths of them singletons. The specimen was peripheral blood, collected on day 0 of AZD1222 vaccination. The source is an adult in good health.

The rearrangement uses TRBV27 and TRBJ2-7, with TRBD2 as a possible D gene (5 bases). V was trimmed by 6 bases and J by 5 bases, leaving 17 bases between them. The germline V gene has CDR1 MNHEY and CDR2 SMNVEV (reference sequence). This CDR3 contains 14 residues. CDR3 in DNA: TGTGCCAGCAGCACCATCGGACTTTCAGACGAGCAGTACTTC. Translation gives CASSTIGLSDEQYF.

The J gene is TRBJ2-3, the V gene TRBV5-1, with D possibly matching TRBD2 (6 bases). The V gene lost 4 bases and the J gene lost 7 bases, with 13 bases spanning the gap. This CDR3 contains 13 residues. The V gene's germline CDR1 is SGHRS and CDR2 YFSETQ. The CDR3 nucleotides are TGCGCCAGCAGCGGACTACGAGGGAATACGCAGTATTTT. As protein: CASSGLRGNTQYF.

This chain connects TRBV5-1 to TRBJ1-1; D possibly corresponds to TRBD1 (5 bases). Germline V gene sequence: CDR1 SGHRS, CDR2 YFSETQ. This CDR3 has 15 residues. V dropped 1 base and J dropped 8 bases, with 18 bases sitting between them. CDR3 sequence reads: CASSLYSKVGGEAFF. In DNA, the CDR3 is TGCGCCAGCAGCTTGTATTCCAAAGTGGGGGGAGAAGCTTTCTTT.

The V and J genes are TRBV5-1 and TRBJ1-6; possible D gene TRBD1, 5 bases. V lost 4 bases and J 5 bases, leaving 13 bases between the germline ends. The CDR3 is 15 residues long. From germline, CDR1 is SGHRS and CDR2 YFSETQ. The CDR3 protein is CASSVGPGDNSPLHF. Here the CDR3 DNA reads TGCGCCAGCAGCGTGGGGCCGGGGGATAATTCACCCCTCCACTTT.

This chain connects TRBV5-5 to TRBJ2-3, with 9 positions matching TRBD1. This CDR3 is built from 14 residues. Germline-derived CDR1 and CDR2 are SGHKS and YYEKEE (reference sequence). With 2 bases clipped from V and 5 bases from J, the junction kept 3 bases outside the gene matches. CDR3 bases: TGTGCCAGCAGCTTACAGGGGGCACGAGATACGCAGTATTTT. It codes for CASSLQGARDTQYF.

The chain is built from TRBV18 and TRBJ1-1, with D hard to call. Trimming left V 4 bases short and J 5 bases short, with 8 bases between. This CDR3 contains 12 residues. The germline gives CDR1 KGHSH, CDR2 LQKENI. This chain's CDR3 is CASSRSETEAFF. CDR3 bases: TGTGCCAGCTCACGATCCGAGACTGAAGCTTTCTTT.

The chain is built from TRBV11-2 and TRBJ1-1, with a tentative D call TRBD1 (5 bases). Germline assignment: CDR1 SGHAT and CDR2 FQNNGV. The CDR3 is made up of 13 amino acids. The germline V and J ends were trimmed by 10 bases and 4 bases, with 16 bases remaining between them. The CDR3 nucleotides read TGTGCCACCGCAGGGCATCTAGGCACTGAAGCTTTCTTT. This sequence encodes CATAGHLGTEAFF.